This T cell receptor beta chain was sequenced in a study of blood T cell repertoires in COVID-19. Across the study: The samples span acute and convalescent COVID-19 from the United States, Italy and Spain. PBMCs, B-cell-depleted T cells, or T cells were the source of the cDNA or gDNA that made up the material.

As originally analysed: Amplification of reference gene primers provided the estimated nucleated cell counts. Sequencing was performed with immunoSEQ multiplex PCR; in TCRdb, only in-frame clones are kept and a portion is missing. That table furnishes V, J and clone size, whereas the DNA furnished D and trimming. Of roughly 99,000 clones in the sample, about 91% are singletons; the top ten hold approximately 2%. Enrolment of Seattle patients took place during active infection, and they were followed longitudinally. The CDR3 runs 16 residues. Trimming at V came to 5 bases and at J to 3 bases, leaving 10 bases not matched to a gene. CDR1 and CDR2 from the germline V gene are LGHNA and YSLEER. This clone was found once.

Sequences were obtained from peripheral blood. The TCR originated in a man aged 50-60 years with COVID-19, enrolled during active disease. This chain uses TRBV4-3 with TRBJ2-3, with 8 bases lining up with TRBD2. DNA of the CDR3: TGCGCCAGCAGCTCCTTAGCGGGGAGTTCGACAGATACGCAGTATTTT. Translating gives CASSSLAGSSTDTQYF.